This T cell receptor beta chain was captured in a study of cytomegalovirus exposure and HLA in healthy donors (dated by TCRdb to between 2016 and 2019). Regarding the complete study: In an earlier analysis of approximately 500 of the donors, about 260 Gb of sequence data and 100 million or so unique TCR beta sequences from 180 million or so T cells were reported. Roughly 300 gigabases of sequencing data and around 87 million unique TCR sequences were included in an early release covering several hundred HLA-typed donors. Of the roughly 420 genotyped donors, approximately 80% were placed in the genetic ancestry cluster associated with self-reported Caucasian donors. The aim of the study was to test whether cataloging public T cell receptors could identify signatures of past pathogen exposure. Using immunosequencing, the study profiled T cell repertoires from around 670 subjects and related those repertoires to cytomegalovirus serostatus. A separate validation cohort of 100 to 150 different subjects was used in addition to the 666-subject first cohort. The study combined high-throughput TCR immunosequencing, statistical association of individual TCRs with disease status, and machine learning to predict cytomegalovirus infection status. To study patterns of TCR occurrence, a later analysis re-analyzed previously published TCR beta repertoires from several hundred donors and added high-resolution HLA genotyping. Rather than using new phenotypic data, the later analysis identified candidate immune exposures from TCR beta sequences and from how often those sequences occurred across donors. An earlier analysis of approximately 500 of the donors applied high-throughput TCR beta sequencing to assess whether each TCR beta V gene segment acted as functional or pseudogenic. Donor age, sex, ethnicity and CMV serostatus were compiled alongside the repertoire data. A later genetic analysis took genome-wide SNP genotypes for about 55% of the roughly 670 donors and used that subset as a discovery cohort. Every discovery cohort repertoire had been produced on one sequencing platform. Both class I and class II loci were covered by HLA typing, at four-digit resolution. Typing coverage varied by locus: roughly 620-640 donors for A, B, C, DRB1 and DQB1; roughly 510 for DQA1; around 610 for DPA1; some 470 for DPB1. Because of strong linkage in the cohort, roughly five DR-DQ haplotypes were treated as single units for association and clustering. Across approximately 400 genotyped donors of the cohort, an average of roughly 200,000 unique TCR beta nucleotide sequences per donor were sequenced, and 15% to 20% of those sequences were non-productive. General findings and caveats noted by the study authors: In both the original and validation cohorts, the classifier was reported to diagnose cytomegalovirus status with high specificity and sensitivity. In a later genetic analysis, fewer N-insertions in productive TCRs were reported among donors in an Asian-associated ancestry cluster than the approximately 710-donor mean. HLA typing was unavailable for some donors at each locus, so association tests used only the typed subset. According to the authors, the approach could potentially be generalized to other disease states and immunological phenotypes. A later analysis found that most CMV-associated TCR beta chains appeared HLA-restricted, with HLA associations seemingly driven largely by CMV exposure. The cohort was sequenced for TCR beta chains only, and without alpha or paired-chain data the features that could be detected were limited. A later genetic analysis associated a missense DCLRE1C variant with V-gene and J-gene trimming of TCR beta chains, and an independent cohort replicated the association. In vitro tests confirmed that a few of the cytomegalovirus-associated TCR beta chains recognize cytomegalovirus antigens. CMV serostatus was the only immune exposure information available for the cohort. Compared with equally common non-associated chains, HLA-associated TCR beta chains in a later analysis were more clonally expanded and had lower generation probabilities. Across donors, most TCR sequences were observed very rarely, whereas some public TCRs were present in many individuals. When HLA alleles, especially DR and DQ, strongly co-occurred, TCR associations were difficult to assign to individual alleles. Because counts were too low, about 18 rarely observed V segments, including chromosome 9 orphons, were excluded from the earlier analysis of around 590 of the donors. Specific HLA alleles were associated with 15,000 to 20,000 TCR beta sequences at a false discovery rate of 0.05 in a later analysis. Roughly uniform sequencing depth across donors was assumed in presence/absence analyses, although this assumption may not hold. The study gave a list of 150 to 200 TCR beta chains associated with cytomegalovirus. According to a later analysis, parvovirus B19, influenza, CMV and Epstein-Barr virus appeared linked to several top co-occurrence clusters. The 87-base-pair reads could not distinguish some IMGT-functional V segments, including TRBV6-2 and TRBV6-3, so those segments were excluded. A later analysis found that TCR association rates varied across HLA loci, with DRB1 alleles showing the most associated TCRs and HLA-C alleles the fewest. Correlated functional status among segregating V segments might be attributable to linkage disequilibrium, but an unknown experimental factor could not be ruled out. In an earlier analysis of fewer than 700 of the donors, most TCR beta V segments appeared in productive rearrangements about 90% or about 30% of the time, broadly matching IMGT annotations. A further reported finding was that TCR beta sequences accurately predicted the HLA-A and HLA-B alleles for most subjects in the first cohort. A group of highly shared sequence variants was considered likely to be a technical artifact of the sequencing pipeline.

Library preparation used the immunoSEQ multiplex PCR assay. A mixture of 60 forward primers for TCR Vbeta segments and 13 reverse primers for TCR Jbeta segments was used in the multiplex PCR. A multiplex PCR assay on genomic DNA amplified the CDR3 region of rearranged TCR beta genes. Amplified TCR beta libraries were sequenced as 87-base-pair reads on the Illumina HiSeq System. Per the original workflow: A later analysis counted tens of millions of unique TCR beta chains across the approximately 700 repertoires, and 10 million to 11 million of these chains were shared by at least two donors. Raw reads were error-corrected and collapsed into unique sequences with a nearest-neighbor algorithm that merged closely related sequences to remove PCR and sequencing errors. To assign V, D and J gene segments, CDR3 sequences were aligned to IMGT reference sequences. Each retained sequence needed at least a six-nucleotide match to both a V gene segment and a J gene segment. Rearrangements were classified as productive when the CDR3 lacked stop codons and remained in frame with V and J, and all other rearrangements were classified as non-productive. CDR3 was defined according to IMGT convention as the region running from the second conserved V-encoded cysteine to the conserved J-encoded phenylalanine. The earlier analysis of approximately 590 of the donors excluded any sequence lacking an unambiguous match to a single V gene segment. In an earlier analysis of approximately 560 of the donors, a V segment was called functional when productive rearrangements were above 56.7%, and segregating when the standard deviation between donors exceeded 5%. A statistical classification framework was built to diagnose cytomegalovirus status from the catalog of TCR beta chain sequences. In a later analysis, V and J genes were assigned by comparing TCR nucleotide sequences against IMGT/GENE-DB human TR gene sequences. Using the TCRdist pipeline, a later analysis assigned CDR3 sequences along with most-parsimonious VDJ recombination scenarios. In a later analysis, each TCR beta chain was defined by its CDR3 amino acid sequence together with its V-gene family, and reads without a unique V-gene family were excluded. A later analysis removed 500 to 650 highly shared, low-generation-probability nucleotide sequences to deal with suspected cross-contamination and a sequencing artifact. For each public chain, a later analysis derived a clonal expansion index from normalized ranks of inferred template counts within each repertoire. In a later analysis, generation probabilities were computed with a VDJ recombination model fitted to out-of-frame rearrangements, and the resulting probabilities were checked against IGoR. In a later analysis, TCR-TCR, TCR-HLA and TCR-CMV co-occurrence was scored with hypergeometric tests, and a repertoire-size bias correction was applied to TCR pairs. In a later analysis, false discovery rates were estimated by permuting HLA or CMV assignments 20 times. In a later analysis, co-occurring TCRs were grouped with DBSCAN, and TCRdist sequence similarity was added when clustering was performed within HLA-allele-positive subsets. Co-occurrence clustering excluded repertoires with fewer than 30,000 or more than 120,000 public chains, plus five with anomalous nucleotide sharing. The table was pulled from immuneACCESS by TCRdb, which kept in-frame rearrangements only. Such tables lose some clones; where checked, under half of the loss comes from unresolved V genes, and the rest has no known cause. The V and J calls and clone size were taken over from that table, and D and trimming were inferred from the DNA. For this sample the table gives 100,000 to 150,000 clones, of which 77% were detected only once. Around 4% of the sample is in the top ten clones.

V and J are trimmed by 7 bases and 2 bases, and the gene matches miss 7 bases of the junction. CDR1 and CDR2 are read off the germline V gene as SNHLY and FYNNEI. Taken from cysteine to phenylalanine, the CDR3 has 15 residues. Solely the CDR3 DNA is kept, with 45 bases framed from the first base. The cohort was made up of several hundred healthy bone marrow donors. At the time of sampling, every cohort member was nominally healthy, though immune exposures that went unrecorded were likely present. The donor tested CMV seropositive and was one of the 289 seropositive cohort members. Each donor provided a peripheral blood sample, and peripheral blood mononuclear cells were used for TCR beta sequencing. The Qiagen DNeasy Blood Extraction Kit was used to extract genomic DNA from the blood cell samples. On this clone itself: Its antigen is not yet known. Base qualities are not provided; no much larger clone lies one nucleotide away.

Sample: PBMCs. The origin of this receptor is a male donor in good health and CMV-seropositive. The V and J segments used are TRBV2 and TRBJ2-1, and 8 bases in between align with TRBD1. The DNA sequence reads TGTGCCAGCAAAAACAGGGGGGCCCCCTACAATGAGCAGTTCTTC. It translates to CASKNRGAPYNEQFF.